Each of the 21 T cell receptor beta chains below was sequenced from the same sample in a study of cytomegalovirus exposure and HLA in healthy donors. Both 60 Vbeta primers and 13 Jbeta primers went into the PCR. The repertoire was sequenced with immunoSEQ multiplex PCR; TCRdb's copy has only in-frame clones and lacks some. This sample has about 100,000 clones, with around 82% found just once. Sequenced: PBMCs. These receptors originate from a woman aged 60 to 75 in good health and CMV-seronegative.

The rearrangement links TRBV10-3 to TRBJ2-7, with TRBD1 identical over 9 bases. This CDR3 is 15 amino acids long. V lost 6 bases, J lost 3 bases, and 9 bases stayed unmatched. Germline CDR1 reads ENHRY; CDR2 reads SYGVKD. CDR3 amino acids: CAIRPRTGEVYEQYF. CDR3 DNA sequence: TGTGCCATCAGGCCCAGGACAGGGGAGGTCTACGAGCAGTACTTC.

The chain recombines TRBV4-3 with TRBJ2-7; 10 bases map to TRBD1. The CDR3 runs 15 residues. The germline V gene encodes CDR1 LGHNA and CDR2 YSLEER. V lost 3 bases and J lost 4; bases outside the gene matches: 6. In nucleotides, the CDR3 is TGCGCCAGCAGCCACGGGGGACAGGGGCCGTACGAGCAGTACTTC. It translates to CASSHGGQGPYEQYF.

The chain joins TRBV29-1 to TRBJ1-3; D perhaps matches TRBD1 (5 bases). Germline-derived CDR1 and CDR2 are SQVTM and ANQGSEA. V lost 6 bases to trimming and J lost 4 bases, with 13 bases between them. The CDR3 covers 13 residues. This CDR3 reads CSVNQGDGNTIYF. The CDR3 DNA follows: TGCAGCGTAAACCAGGGTGACGGAAACACCATATATTTT.

The V gene is TRBV29-1, the J gene TRBJ1-2; D remains unclear. Germline CDR1 and CDR2: SQVTM and ANQGSEA. V was pared by 1 base and J by 4 bases, with 10 bases between. This CDR3 region has 13 residues. As DNA, the CDR3 is TGCAGCGTTGAAGGGGGAGGGAGCTATGGCTACACCTTC. Its translation: CSVEGGGSYGYTF.

CDR3 sequence: CASSRVSGTGGSDTQYF. CDR3 nucleotides: TGCGCCAGCAGCCGCGTTTCCGGGACAGGCGGCTCAGATACGCAGTATTTT. The V call is TRBV4-1, the J call TRBJ2-3; 8 bases are shared with TRBD1. The CDR3 has 17 residues. CDR1 and CDR2 (germline): MGHRA, YSYEKL. J gave up 4 bases and V 4 bases, and 13 bases lay outside the gene matches.

The chain carries TRBV6-5 and TRBJ2-3, with a weak D call TRBD2 (7 bases). V gave up 5 bases and J gave up 1 base, with 10 bases separating them. Germline lookup yields CDR1 MNHEY and CDR2 SVGAGI. This CDR3 contains 14 residues. The DNA of the CDR3 is TGTGCCAGCAGTCAGGGGAGGGGCACAGATACGCAGTATTTT. Amino acid sequence: CASSQGRGTDTQYF.

V gene TRBV11-2 combines with J gene TRBJ2-7; 11 nucleotides match TRBD2. This CDR3 has 15 residues. V lost 2 bases, J lost 2 bases, and 2 bases stayed unmatched. CDR1 and CDR2 from the germline V gene are SGHAT and FQNNGV. The CDR3 here is CASSLTSGGAYEQYF. For the CDR3, the DNA is TGTGCCAGCAGCTTAACTAGCGGGGGTGCCTACGAGCAGTACTTC. The entire variable domain, with the rest obtained from reference TRBV11-2 and TRBJ2-7, is as follows: EAGVAQSPRYKIIEKRQSVAFWCNPISGHATLYWYQQILGQGPKLLIQFQNNGVVDDSQLPKDRFSAERLKGVDSTLKIQPAKLEDSAVYLCASSLTSGGAYEQYFGPGTRLTVT.

V is TRBV7-2 and J is TRBJ2-7; TRBD2 aligns across 10 bases. With V trimmed by 4 bases and J by 0 bases, 0 bases remained unmatched. This CDR3 spans 14 amino acids. Germline V lookup: CDR1 SGHTA, CDR2 FQGNSA. DNA for the CDR3: TGTGCCAGCAGCTCTAGCGGGAGCTCCTACGAGCAGTACTTC. Translating gives CASSSSGSSYEQYF.

CDR3 sequence: CSVARGALGTEAFF. The CDR3 region has the DNA TGCAGCGTCGCCCGGGGGGCCTTGGGGACTGAAGCTTTCTTT. The chain has TRBV29-1 and TRBJ1-1; the D gene is possibly TRBD1 (6 bases). V gave up 6 bases and J gave up 5 bases, with 19 bases separating them. Germline V lookup: CDR1 SQVTM, CDR2 ANQGSEA. The CDR3 is 14 residues long.

The CDR3 region is CASSEGGAREKLFF. The CDR3 DNA follows: TGTGCCAGCAGTGAGGGAGGGGCGCGGGAAAAACTGTTTTTT. The J gene is TRBJ1-4, the V gene TRBV2; TRBD1 is a possible D gene (5 bases). There are 14 residues in the CDR3. Germline loops: CDR1 SNHLY, CDR2 FYNNEI. The V gene lost 3 bases and the J gene lost 8 bases, with 13 bases spanning the gap.

The chain employs TRBV6-6 and TRBJ2-5; the match to TRBD2 covers 7 bases. Looked up from germline, CDR1 is MNHNY and CDR2 is SVGAGI (reference sequence). The CDR3 length is 16 residues. V lost 4 bases, J lost 5 bases, and 13 bases stayed unmatched. The DNA of the CDR3 is TGTGCCAGCAGTTGGGGAGGGTCAGTTAACCGGGAGACCCAGTACTTC. As protein: CASSWGGSVNRETQYF.

The rearrangement joins TRBV6-5 to TRBJ1-5, with a weak D call TRBD1 (5 bases). V lost 2 bases and J lost 6, with 8 bases in between. This CDR3 spans 13 amino acids. Germline-derived CDR1 and CDR2 are MNHEY and SVGAGI. DNA of the CDR3: TGTGCCAGCAGTTACCAGGGCGGTCAGCCCCAGCATTTT. It codes for CASSYQGGQPQHF.

The V and J genes are TRBV15 and TRBJ1-2; D call uncertain. CDR3 length equals 14 residues. V was trimmed by 8 bases and J by 4 bases, leaving 17 bases between them. Germline-derived CDR1 and CDR2 are LNHNV and YYDKDF (reference sequence). The CDR3 nucleotides read TGTGCCACCGGACTGGGGTCAGTTTCCTATGGCTACACCTTC. Its translation is CATGLGSVSYGYTF.

The CDR3: CAWNRQSPYEQYF. CDR3 coding DNA: TGTGCCTGGAACCGACAGTCGCCTTACGAGCAGTACTTC. J is TRBJ2-7 and V is TRBV30, with TRBD1 as a possible D gene (5 bases). The CDR3 extends over 13 amino acids. Germline V gene sequence: CDR1 GTSNPN, CDR2 SVGIG (reference sequence). Trimming cost V 4 bases and J 4 bases, with 14 bases left between them.

The V call is TRBV19, the J call TRBJ1-1; TRBD1 is a possible D gene (6 bases). The CDR3 extends over 13 amino acids. The germline gives CDR1 LNHDA, CDR2 SQIVND (reference sequence). Trimming removed 8 bases at V and 0 bases at J, with 10 bases between. The CDR3 nucleotides read TGTGCCAGTCGACAGGTCTTGAACACTGAAGCTTTCTTT. This encodes CASRQVLNTEAFF.

The table lists this clone with a count of one. This chain uses TRBV30 with TRBJ2-3; 8 bases agree with TRBD2. Germline V lookup: CDR1 GTSNPN, CDR2 SVGIG (reference sequence). After removal of 2 bases from V and 0 bases from J, the junction contained 1 base not matched to a gene. The CDR3 extends over 14 amino acids. CDR3 region: CAWSKRGSTDTQYF. The CDR3 DNA sequence: TGTGCCTGGAGTAAGCGGGGGAGCACAGATACGCAGTATTTT.

The CDR3 is CASSSMVPDSPLHF. Here the CDR3 DNA reads TGTGCCAGCAGCTCAATGGTCCCAGATTCACCCCTCCACTTT. V and J are TRBV7-9 and TRBJ1-6; D uncertain. Trimming removed 4 bases from V and 8 bases from J, with 12 bases in between. From germline, CDR1 is SEHNR and CDR2 FQNEAQ (reference sequence). The CDR3 length is 14 residues.

The V and J genes are TRBV30 and TRBJ2-3, with a weak D call TRBD1 (5 bases). The length of the CDR3 is 18 residues. V gave up 2 bases and J gave up 2 bases, with 23 bases separating them. Germline V gene lookup returns CDR1 GTSNPN and CDR2 SVGIG (reference sequence). The CDR3 DNA reads TGTGCCTGGAGTTGGATTGATGGGCAGGGCCTTTTCACAGATACGCAGTATTTT. Protein sequence: CAWSWIDGQGLFTDTQYF.

J is TRBJ2-7 and V is TRBV25-1; tentative D call: TRBD1 (5 bases). This CDR3 comprises 13 residues. Germline V lookup: CDR1 MGHDK, CDR2 SYGVNS. Trimming cost V 3 bases and J 3 bases, with 9 bases left between them. CDR3 coding DNA: TGTGCCAGCAGTGATGACAGCCTCTACGAGCAGTACTTC. It yields the protein CASSDDSLYEQYF.

The V gene is TRBV5-6, the J gene TRBJ1-4; 8 positions agree with TRBD1. V lost 3 bases and J lost 7; bases outside the gene matches: 14. Germline CDR1 is SGHDT and CDR2 is YYEEEE. This CDR3 has 17 residues. CDR3 bases: TGTGCCAGCAGCTCCATCCGGTTCGGACAGGGAGGTGAAAAACTGTTTTTT. Translation gives CASSSIRFGQGGEKLFF.

This chain connects TRBV27 to TRBJ2-7, with 8 bases aligning to TRBD1. This CDR3 comprises 15 residues. The junction had 7 bases not matched to a gene; V was cut back by 4 bases and J by 2 bases. CDR1 MNHEY and CDR2 SMNVEV come from the germline V gene (reference sequence). CDR3 sequence reads: CASSSYRGTPYEQYF. DNA of the CDR3: TGTGCCAGCAGTTCTTACAGGGGGACACCCTACGAGCAGTACTTC.